This TCR beta chain was documented in a study of cytomegalovirus exposure and HLA in healthy donors. General study findings and limits: According to an earlier analysis, most TCR beta V segments yielded productive rearrangements about 90% or about 30% of the time. In vitro experiments confirmed that three CMV-associated chains were specific for CMV antigens.

In the case of this clone: What it binds is unknown.

The PCR had 60 Vbeta and 13 Jbeta primers. Original handling: The authors later counted 65 million to 80 million unique TCR beta chains, 9.5 million to 13 million of them shared. Using immunoSEQ multiplex PCR, the repertoire was profiled, and TCRdb retains in-frame clones only, with some absent. The DNA gave D and trimming, while V, J and clone size come from that table. Seen here are roughly 150,000 clones, almost 75% observed once, and the top ten hold under 5.5%. Unrecorded immune exposure was likely among donors, who were nominally healthy when sampled. The material sequenced was PBMCs. The sequence was collected from a young woman in good health and CMV-seropositive.

The CDR3 region has the DNA TGTGCCAGCAGCGTGACGGGGGGCCAAGAGACCCAGTACTTC. This translates into CASSVTGGQETQYF. The chain is built from TRBV9 and TRBJ2-5; TRBD2 aligns across 7 bases. The CDR3 sequence is 14 residues long. Germline values: CDR1 SGDLS, CDR2 YYNGEE. The V and J ends lost 2 bases and 1 base, in that order; junction bases with no gene match: 2. Full variable domain (rest looked up from reference TRBV9 and TRBJ2-5): DSGVTQTPKHLITATGQRVTLRCSPRSGDLSVYWYQQSLDQGLQFLIQYYNGEERAKGNILERFSAQQFPDLHSELNLSSLELGDSALYFCASSVTGGQETQYFGPGTRLLVL.